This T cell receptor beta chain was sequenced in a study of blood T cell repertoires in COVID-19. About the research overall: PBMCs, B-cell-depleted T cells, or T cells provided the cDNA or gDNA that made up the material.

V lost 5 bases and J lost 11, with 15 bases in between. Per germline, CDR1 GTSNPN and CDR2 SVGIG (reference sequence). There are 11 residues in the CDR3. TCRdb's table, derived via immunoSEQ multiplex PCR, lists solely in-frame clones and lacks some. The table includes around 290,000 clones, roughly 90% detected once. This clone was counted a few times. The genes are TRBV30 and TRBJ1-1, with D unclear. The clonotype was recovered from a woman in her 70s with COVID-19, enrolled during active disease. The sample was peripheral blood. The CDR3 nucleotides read TGTGCCTGGGGGCGGGAGGGAATGGCTTTCTTT. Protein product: CAWGREGMAFF. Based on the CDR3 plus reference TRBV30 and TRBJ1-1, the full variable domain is SQTIHQWPATLVQPVGSPLSLECTVEGTSNPNLYWYRQAAGRGLQLLFYSVGIGQISSEVPQNLSASRPQDRQFILSSKKLLLSDSGFYLCAWGREGMAFFGQGTRLTVV.